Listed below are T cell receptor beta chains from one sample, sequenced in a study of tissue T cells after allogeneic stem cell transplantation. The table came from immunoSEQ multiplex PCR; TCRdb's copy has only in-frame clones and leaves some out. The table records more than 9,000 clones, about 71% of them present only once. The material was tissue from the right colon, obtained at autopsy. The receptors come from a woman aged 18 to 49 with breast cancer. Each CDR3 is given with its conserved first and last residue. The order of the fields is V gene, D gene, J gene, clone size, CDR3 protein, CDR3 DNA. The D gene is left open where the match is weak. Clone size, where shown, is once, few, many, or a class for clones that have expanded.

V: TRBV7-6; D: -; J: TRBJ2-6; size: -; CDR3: CASKDGGGSGANVLTF; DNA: TGTGCCAGCAAGGACGGTGGAGGCTCTGGGGCCAACGTCCTGACTTTC
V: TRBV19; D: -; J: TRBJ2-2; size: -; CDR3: CARCPTVTPGELFF; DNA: TGTGCCAGATGCCCCACGGTAACACCCGGGGAGCTGTTTTTT
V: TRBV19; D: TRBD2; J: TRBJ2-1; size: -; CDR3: CASSNPRGRRDEQFF; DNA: TGTGCCAGTAGTAATCCTCGCGGGAGGCGGGATGAGCAGTTCTTC
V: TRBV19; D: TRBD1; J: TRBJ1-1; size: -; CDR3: CASNELDRGFTEAFF; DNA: TGTGCCAGTAATGAACTCGACAGGGGCTTCACTGAAGCTTTCTTT
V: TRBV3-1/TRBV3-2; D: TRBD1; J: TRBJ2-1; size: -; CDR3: CASSHIRQGRGSYNEQFF; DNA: TGTGCCAGCAGTCACATACGACAGGGAAGGGGCTCCTACAATGAGCAGTTCTTC
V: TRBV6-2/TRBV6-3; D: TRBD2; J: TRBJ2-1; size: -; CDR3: CASSYDKRELHFEQFF; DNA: TGTGCCAGCAGTTACGATAAGCGGGAGTTGCATTTTGAGCAGTTCTTC
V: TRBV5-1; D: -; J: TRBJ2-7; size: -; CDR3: CASSEDSSYEQYF; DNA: TGCGCCAGCAGCGAGGACAGCTCCTACGAGCAGTACTTC
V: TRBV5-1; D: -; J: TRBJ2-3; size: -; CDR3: CASSLGGSTDTQYF; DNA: TGCGCCAGCAGCCTAGGGGGGAGCACAGATACGCAGTATTTT
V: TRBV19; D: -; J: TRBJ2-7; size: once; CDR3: CASSISRDGIYEQYF; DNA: TGTGCCAGTAGTATAAGTCGGGACGGTATCTACGAGCAGTACTTC
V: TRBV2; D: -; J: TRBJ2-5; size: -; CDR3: CASCINSQETQYF; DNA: TGTGCCAGCTGTATTAACAGTCAAGAGACCCAGTACTTC
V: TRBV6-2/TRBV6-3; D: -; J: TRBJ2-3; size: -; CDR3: CASSRLNVRADTQYF; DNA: TGTGCCAGCAGCCGACTCAACGTGCGAGCAGATACGCAGTATTTT
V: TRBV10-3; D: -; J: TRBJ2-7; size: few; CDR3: CAISEYQTYEQYF; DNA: TGTGCCATCAGTGAGTATCAGACCTACGAGCAGTACTTC
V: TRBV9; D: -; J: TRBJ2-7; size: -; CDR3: CASSVGNSSYEQYF; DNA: TGTGCCAGCAGCGTAGGGAACAGTTCCTACGAGCAGTACTTC
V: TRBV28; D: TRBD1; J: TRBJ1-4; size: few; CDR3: CASSPRQGATNEKLFF; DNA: TGTGCCAGCAGTCCGCGACAGGGAGCAACTAATGAAAAACTGTTTTTT
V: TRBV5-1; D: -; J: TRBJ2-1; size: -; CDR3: CASSYQNVGHEQFF; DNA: TGCGCCAGCAGCTACCAAAATGTGGGCCATGAGCAGTTCTTC
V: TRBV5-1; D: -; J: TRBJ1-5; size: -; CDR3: CASSLVPGSNQPQHF; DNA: TGCGCCAGCAGCTTGGTTCCAGGGAGCAATCAGCCCCAGCATTTT
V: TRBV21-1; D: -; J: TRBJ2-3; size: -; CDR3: CASRPNTADTQYF; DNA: TGTGCCAGCCGTCCGAACACGGCAGATACGCAGTATTTT
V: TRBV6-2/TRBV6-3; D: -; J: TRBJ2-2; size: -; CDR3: CASSYLRGGELFF; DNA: TGTGCCAGCAGTTACCTTCGCGGGGGGGAGCTGTTTTTT
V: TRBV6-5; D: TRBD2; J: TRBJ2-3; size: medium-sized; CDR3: CASSKRTSGADTQYF; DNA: TGTGCCAGCAGCAAAAGGACTAGCGGGGCAGATACGCAGTATTTT
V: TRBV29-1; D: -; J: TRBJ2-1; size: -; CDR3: CSVGRQYYEQFF; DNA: TGCAGCGTTGGACGGCAATACTATGAGCAGTTCTTC
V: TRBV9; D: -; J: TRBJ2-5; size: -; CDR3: CASSVEHQETQYF; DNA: TGTGCCAGCAGCGTAGAACATCAAGAGACCCAGTACTTC
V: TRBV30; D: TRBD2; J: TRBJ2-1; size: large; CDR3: CAWIRLAGGNEQFF; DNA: TGTGCCTGGATAAGACTAGCGGGGGGGAATGAGCAGTTCTTC
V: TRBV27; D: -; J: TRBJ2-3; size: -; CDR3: CASRIWTSTDTQYF; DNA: TGTGCCAGCAGGATTTGGACTAGCACAGATACGCAGTATTTT
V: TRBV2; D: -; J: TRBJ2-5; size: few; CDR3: CASRPSSGSSGNF; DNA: TGTGCCAGCAGACCTAGTAGTGGTTCTTCGGGGAACTTC
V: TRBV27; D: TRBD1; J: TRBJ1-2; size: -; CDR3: CASSLNRDRRGYGYTF; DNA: TGTGCCAGCAGTTTAAACCGGGACAGGCGAGGCTATGGCTACACCTTC
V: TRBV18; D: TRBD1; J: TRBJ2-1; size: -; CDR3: CASSPRGDRVTNEQFF; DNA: TGTGCCAGCTCACCTCGGGGGGACAGGGTCACGAATGAGCAGTTCTTC
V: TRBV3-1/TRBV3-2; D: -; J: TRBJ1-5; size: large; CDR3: CASSQEVGRPQHF; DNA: TGTGCCAGCAGCCAAGAGGTGGGTAGGCCCCAGCATTTT
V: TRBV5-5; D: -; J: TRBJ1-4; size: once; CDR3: CASSLVGTREKLFF; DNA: TGTGCCAGCAGCTTGGTAGGGACTCGTGAAAAACTGTTTTTT
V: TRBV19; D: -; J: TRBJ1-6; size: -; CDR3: CASRLAINSPLHF; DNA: TGTGCCAGTCGGCTGGCGATTAATTCACCCCTCCACTTT
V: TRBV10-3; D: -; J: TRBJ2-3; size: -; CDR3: CAISERRGGGTDTQYF; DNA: TGTGCCATCAGTGAGCGCCGAGGCGGGGGCACAGATACGCAGTATTTT
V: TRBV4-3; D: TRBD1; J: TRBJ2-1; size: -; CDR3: CASSQERARGFDEQFF; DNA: TGCGCCAGCAGCCAAGAAAGAGCCAGGGGGTTCGATGAGCAGTTCTTC
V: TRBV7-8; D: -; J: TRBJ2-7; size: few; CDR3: CASSLGVQAYEQYF; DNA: TGTGCCAGCAGCTTAGGCGTCCAGGCATACGAGCAGTACTTC
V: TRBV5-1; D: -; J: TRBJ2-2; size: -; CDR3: CASSLVGSGELFF; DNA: TGCGCCAGCAGCTTGGTGGGGTCCGGGGAGCTGTTTTTT
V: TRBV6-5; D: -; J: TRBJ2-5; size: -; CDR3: CASTPRQNERWTQYF; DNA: TGTGCCAGCACCCCCCGGCAGAACGAAAGATGGACCCAGTACTTC
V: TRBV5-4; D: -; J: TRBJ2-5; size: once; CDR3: CASSLAGVGKRTQYF; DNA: TGTGCCAGCAGCTTGGCGGGTGTGGGAAAGAGGACCCAGTACTTC
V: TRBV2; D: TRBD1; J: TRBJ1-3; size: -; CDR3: CASSRQGKGNTIYF; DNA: TGTGCCAGCAGTAGACAGGGTAAAGGAAACACCATATATTTT
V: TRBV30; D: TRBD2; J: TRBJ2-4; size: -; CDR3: CAWSSKKAGGPKIIQYF; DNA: TGTGCCTGGAGTTCAAAAAAAGCGGGGGGGCCTAAAATCATTCAGTACTTC
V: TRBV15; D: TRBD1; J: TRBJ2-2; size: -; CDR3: CATSSRGRGELFF; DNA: TGTGCCACCAGCAGCAGGGGGCGAGGGGAGCTGTTTTTT
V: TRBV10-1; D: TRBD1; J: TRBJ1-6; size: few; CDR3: CASARQGRSPLHF; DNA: TGCGCCAGCGCAAGACAGGGCCGGTCACCCCTCCACTTT
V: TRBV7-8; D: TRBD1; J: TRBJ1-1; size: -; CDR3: CASSLQGANTEAFF; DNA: TGTGCCAGCAGCTTACAGGGGGCGAACACTGAAGCTTTCTTT
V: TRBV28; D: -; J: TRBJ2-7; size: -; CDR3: CASSLFELDSYEQYF; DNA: TGTGCCAGCAGTTTATTCGAATTAGACTCCTACGAGCAGTACTTC
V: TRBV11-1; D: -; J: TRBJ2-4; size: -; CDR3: CASSPPDRAKNIQYF; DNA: TGTGCCAGCAGCCCCCCGGACAGAGCCAAAAACATTCAGTACTTC
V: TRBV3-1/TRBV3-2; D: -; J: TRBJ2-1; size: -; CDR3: CASSPYFSGRTNEQFF; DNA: TGTGCCAGCAGCCCCTACTTCAGCGGACGAACCAATGAGCAGTTCTTC
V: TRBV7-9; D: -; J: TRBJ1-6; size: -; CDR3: CASSTAGSYNSPLHF; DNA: TGTGCCAGCAGTACCGCAGGCTCCTATAATTCACCCCTCCACTTT